The next 3 T cell receptor beta chains were all read from a single sample in a study of T cell changes during pregnancy in multiple sclerosis. Only in-frame clones appear in the TCRdb table, and some are missing; sequencing was by immunoSEQ multiplex PCR. Of about 39,000 clones in the sample, 85% to 95% were seen once. The material was CD4+ T cells from peripheral blood mononuclear cells, obtained after pregnancy. Every receptor here comes from a female donor with multiple sclerosis, enrolled in a pregnancy study.

CDR3 nucleotides: TGTGCCAGCAGTTATTCCACAGGGGACGGCTACACCTTC. Its protein is CASSYSTGDGYTF. This chain uses TRBV6-6 with TRBJ1-2; 7 nucleotides line up with TRBD1. CDR3 length: 13 amino acids. J lost 8 bases, V lost 3 bases, and 6 bases had no gene match. CDR1 is MNHNY, CDR2 SVGAGI, per germline (reference sequence).

The genes are TRBV5-1 and TRBJ1-6; possible D gene TRBD1, 5 bases. CDR3 length equals 18 residues. Germline CDR1 SGHRS, CDR2 YFSETQ. V was trimmed by 0 bases and J by 0 bases, leaving 13 bases between them. CDR3 DNA sequence: TGCGCCAGCAGCTTGGATGCTCAGGGTCGCTCCTATAATTCACCCCTCCACTTT. As protein: CASSLDAQGRSYNSPLHF.

V usage is TRBV19 and J usage is TRBJ1-1, with 10 positions matching TRBD1. V lost 1 base, J lost 3 bases, and 2 bases stayed unmatched. The CDR3 sequence is 15 residues long. Germline values: CDR1 LNHDA, CDR2 SQIVND (reference sequence). Here the CDR3 DNA reads TGTGCCAGTAGTATAGGGGACAGGGGACACACTGAAGCTTTCTTT. Translation: CASSIGDRGHTEAFF.